The 24 T cell receptor beta chains reported below all come from one sample, sequenced in a study of T cells in Graves' hyperthyroidism and ophthalmopathy. The investigators amplified TCR beta CDR3 regions from RNA transcripts. RT-PCR in the first round (using the HTBI primer set) targeted the TCR CDR3. TCRdb used MiXCR to reprocess the multiplex PCR reads, holding one entry per CDR3 protein. The sample records about 840,000 distinct CDR3 sequences, roughly 37% being singletons. The sequenced sample was blood. The source is a man between 18 and 29 years old with Graves' hyperthyroidism.

The sample holds a few counts of this clonotype. The rearrangement joins TRBV12-3 or TRBV12-4 to TRBJ1-4; D not resolved. The CDR3 is 16 amino acids. V was shortened by 4 bases and J by 8 bases, with 20 bases between the two germline ends. The CDR3 region is CASSSAEEFDREKLFF. In DNA form, the CDR3 reads TGTGCCAGCAGTTCGGCTGAGGAGTTTGATCGGGAAAAACTGTTTTTT.

Regarding this clonotype: A much more abundant neighbour one base away suggests this may be a read error. CDR3 region: CASSLWDGGGTEAFF. CDR3 coding DNA: TGTGCCAGCAGCTTATGGGATGGGGGCGGCACTGAAGCTTTCTTT. The chain carries TRBV7-9 and TRBJ1-1, with D possibly matching TRBD1 (6 bases). Per germline, CDR1 SEHNR and CDR2 FQNEAQ (reference sequence). This CDR3 contains 15 residues. V shed 2 bases and J shed 4 bases, with 14 bases lying between them. Combining the CDR3 with reference TRBV7-9 and TRBJ1-1 gives the whole variable domain DTGVSQNPRHKITKRGQNVTFRCDPISEHNRLYWYRQTLGQGPEFLTYFQNEAQLEKSRLLSDRFSAERPKGSFSTLEIQRTEQGDSAMYLCASSLWDGGGTEAFFGQGTRLTVV.

CDR3: CASSARQGGPYEQYF. CDR3 coding DNA: TGTGCCAGTAGTGCGAGACAGGGTGGACCCTACGAGCAGTACTTC. The chain carries TRBV19 and TRBJ2-7, with 7 bases identical to TRBD1. This CDR3 region has 15 residues. Germline values: CDR1 LNHDA, CDR2 SQIVND (reference sequence). Germline trimming cut 5 bases from V and 2 bases from J; bases unmatched to any gene: 9.

The chain employs TRBV15 and TRBJ2-7; D gene uncertain. Trimming pared 0 bases from V and 4 bases from J, leaving 16 bases between. Germline V gene sequence: CDR1 LNHNV, CDR2 YYDKDF (reference sequence). There are 16 residues in the CDR3. The CDR3 DNA reads as TGTGCCACCAGCAGAGATTCAAACGGTGGCCTATACGAGCAGTACTTC. Residues: CATSRDSNGGLYEQYF.

V is TRBV5-1 and J is TRBJ2-5; D unresolved. V lost 0 bases and J 5 bases, leaving 8 bases between the germline ends. The CDR3 runs to 13 residues. CDR1 is SGHRS, CDR2 YFSETQ, per germline. The DNA of the CDR3 is TGCGCCAGCAGCTTGGATGGTTCGGAGACCCAGTACTTC. This sequence encodes CASSLDGSETQYF.

This sequence joins TRBV12-3 or TRBV12-4 and TRBJ2-7, with 9 bases lining up with TRBD2. V dropped 7 bases and J dropped 2; count of bases not matched to a gene: 9. The CDR3 has 15 amino acids. Written as DNA, the CDR3 is TGTGCCAGCACCATTAGCGGGAGTGATCCCTACGAGCAGTACTTC. It is translated as CASTISGSDPYEQYF.

In its sample, this clonotype was seen once. The chain recombines TRBV2 with TRBJ2-2; 7 bases match TRBD1. Germline V gives CDR1 SNHLY, CDR2 FYNNEI. The J segment lost 5 bases and the V segment lost 6 bases, leaving 12 bases of the junction unmatched. CDR3 length equals 16 residues. The CDR3 region has the DNA TGTGCCAGCAGCTTTGAGACAGGGAGTTATACCGGGGAGCTGTTTTTT. It codes for CASSFETGSYTGELFF.

This chain links TRBV15 with TRBJ2-2, with D possibly matching TRBD1 (8 bases). The CDR3 extends over 15 amino acids. Trimming left V 3 bases short and J 6 bases short, with 14 bases between. Germline-derived CDR1 and CDR2 are LNHNV and YYDKDF (reference sequence). The CDR3 region is CATSSLQGGAGELFF. The DNA for the CDR3 is TGTGCCACCAGCAGCTTACAGGGGGGGGCCGGGGAGCTGTTTTTT.

The chain links TRBV5-4 to TRBJ1-1; 7 bases are a match to TRBD1. In germline, CDR1 is SGHNT, CDR2 YYREEE (reference sequence). This CDR3 is built from 13 residues. V was clipped by 3 bases and J by 8 bases; unmatched bases: 7. The CDR3 protein is CASSSGQSKEAFF. In DNA, the CDR3 is TGTGCCAGCAGCTCGGGACAGTCTAAAGAAGCTTTCTTT. The variable domain in full, completed from reference TRBV5-4 and TRBJ1-1, reads ETGVTQSPTHLIKTRGQQVTLRCSSQSGHNTVSWYQQALGQGPQFIFQYYREEENGRGNFPPRFSGLQFPNYSSELNVNALELDDSALYLCASSSGQSKEAFFGQGTRLTVV.

The chain joins TRBV7-2 to TRBJ1-4, with no clear D. V was cut by 3 bases and J by 8 bases, with 10 bases left in between. Germline assignment: CDR1 SGHTA and CDR2 FQGNSA. This CDR3 region has 13 residues. CDR3 sequence: CASSFSEGEKLFF. DNA of the CDR3: TGTGCCAGCAGCTTCTCTGAGGGAGAAAAACTGTTTTTT.

Note on this clonotype: A junction boundary mismatches the germline segment, possibly from a read error. The chain joins TRBV10-3 to TRBJ1-5; 7 bases are a match to TRBD1. Germline V gives CDR1 ENHRY, CDR2 SYGVKD. This CDR3 region has 13 residues. In DNA form, the CDR3 reads TGTGCCAGCAGTTACAACAGCCAGGGGGCCCAGCATTTT. This translates into CASSYNSQGAQHF.

This clonotype was seen many times. This rearrangement joins TRBV15 to TRBJ2-7; TRBD1 matches at 7 bases. There are 15 residues in the CDR3. V was clipped by 2 bases and J by 6 bases; unmatched bases: 10. CDR1 is LNHNV and CDR2 is YYDKDF in the germline V gene (reference sequence). In DNA form, the CDR3 reads TGTGCCACCAGCAGATCGACTACAGGGGCTCTCGAGCAGTACTTC. Translated, it gives CATSRSTTGALEQYF.

In regard to this clonotype: With a much larger clone just one base away, this may be a read error. The chain employs TRBV10-3 and TRBJ2-5, with D possibly matching TRBD2 (6 bases). This CDR3 region has 13 residues. The V gene's germline CDR1 is ENHRY and CDR2 SYGVKD. The V and J ends lost 7 bases and 2 bases respectively, with 11 bases between them. The CDR3 DNA is TGTGCCATCAAGTCACGGGGGCAAGAGACCCAGTACTTC. Its translation is CAIKSRGQETQYF.

This clonotype has just a few counts. The CDR3 nucleotides are TGCAGTGCTAGGGGCAGGCGCGGGGATGAGCAGTACTTC. Translating it yields CSARGRRGDEQYF. This rearrangement joins TRBV20-1 to TRBJ2-7; a weak D match, TRBD2 (6 bases). The ends were cut back, 3 bases at V and 7 bases at J, with 16 bases in the middle. The CDR3 has 13 amino acids. Per the germline V gene, CDR1 is DFQATT and CDR2 is SNEGSKA (reference sequence).

The J gene is TRBJ2-2, the V gene TRBV20-1; D not resolved. Germline V gene lookup returns CDR1 DFQATT and CDR2 SNEGSKA (reference sequence). The CDR3 totals 15 residues. V lost 3 bases and J 0 bases, leaving 11 bases between the germline ends. The CDR3 coding sequence is TGCAGTGCTAGCGATGGTCAGCCGAACACCGGGGAGCTGTTTTTT. It is translated as CSASDGQPNTGELFF.

This clonotype was seen ten or more times. The chain joins TRBV25-1 to TRBJ2-2; 14 nucleotides align to TRBD2. The CDR3 covers 17 residues. Germline CDR1 and CDR2: MGHDK and SYGVNS. Trimming at V came to 3 bases and at J to 8 bases, leaving 8 bases not matched to a gene. CDR3 residues: CASSDPPGLAGEGELFF. In nucleotides, the CDR3 is TGTGCCAGCAGTGATCCACCGGGACTAGCGGGAGAGGGGGAGCTGTTTTTT.

V usage is TRBV20-1 and J usage is TRBJ2-7, with D perhaps matching TRBD1 (6 bases). This CDR3 has 15 residues. The V end was cut by 5 bases, the J end by 1 base, with 18 bases between. CDR1 is DFQATT, CDR2 SNEGSKA, per germline (reference sequence). CDR3 DNA sequence: TGCAGTGCTCCCCCAGGGGTCCAGGAATCCTACGAGCAGTACTTC. The encoded protein is CSAPPGVQESYEQYF.

The CDR3 DNA sequence: TGTGCCAGCAGTATTACAGGGGGCAAGGCAAACGAGCAGTACTTC. It is translated as CASSITGGKANEQYF. V is TRBV25-1 and J is TRBJ2-7; TRBD1 aligns across 9 bases. This CDR3 comprises 15 residues. Germline-derived CDR1 and CDR2 are MGHDK and SYGVNS. J gave up 5 bases and V 5 bases, and 10 bases lay outside the gene matches.

The chain has TRBV7-6 and TRBJ2-7, with a weak D call TRBD1 (6 bases). The CDR3 extends over 15 amino acids. From germline, CDR1 is SGHVS and CDR2 FNYEAQ. Trimming took 1 base from V and 3 from J, leaving 13 bases between them. The DNA for the CDR3 is TGTGCCAGCAGCTTAGACAGGGCCCCCAACTACGAGCAGTACTTC. This encodes CASSLDRAPNYEQYF.

This rearrangement joins TRBV7-6 to TRBJ2-7, with D perhaps matching TRBD1 (7 bases). From germline, CDR1 is SGHVS and CDR2 FNYEAQ. CDR3 length equals 16 residues. V lost 5 bases to trimming and J lost 1 base, with 18 bases between them. CDR3 amino acids: CASSQEGGQPSYEQYF. The CDR3, as DNA: TGTGCCAGCAGCCAAGAGGGGGGACAGCCTTCCTACGAGCAGTACTTC.

This clonotype turned up a few times. The J gene is TRBJ1-1, the V gene TRBV7-8; 7 nucleotides line up with TRBD1. From germline, CDR1 is SGHVS and CDR2 FQNEAQ. The CDR3 totals 15 residues. Trimming took 5 bases from V and 0 from J; bases not matched to a gene: 6. The CDR3 loop reads CASSLQTGLNTEAFF. CDR3 nucleotides: TGTGCCAGCAGCCTCCAGACAGGGCTGAACACTGAAGCTTTCTTT.

This clonotype was observed many times. V gene TRBV9 combines with J gene TRBJ1-6; TRBD1 agrees at 11 bases. V lost 5 bases and J lost 8; bases outside the gene matches: 6. The V gene's germline CDR1 is SGDLS and CDR2 YYNGEE. The CDR3 has 15 residues. The CDR3 DNA sequence: TGTGCCAGCAGTTTGGGACAGGGGGGGGATTCACCCCTCCACTTT. Translation gives CASSLGQGGDSPLHF.

In the case of this clonotype: This may come from a read error, since a much larger clone is one base off. The CDR3 does not close with the conserved phenylalanine or tryptophan, likely indicating a read error. This chain connects TRBV10-3 to TRBJ2-5; 7 nucleotides align to TRBD2. This CDR3 has 14 amino acids. The V gene's germline CDR1 is ENHRY and CDR2 SYGVKD. The V and J ends lost 11 bases and 3 bases, in that order; junction bases with no gene match: 12. The CDR3 DNA reads TGTGCCTCCCAAGATAAGGGAGGGGAAGAGACCCAGTACTCC. It codes for CASQDKGGEETQYS.

The rearrangement links TRBV5-1 to TRBJ2-7; TRBD1 might be the D (6 bases). The CDR3 loop spans 15 amino acids. V lost 2 bases and J lost 5, with 17 bases in between. The germline V gene encodes CDR1 SGHRS and CDR2 YFSETQ. The CDR3 reads CASSFLAGADNEQYF. The CDR3 region has the DNA TGCGCCAGCAGCTTCTTGGCAGGGGCTGACAACGAGCAGTACTTC.